This is a list of T cell receptor beta chains from one sample in a study of shared clonotypes between healthy human individuals. Profiled with immunoSEQ multiplex PCR; TCRdb holds only in-frame clones, not every one. The sample has hundreds of thousands of clones, 90% to 97% seen once; the top ten hold about 0.064%. The material sequenced was naive CD4+ T cells sorted from blood. These TCRs come from a young woman in good health. CDR3s include the opening cysteine and the closing phenylalanine or tryptophan. A D gene is named only where the DNA matches it firmly. Some rows mark clone size as missing; the rest say once, few, many or name a class of expanded clone.

j_gene,abundance,v_gene,d_gene,CDR3aa,CDR3nt
TRBJ2-6,.,TRBV5-4,.,CASSQDSSGANVLTF,TGTGCCAGCAGCCAGGATTCCTCTGGGGCCAACGTCCTGACTTTC
TRBJ2-7,.,TRBV6-1,TRBD1,CASREGQGTSYEQYF,TGTGCCAGCAGAGAGGGACAGGGGACAAGCTACGAGCAGTACTTC
TRBJ1-5,.,TRBV7-9,TRBD1,CASDRFSDRGGGNQPQHF,TGTGCCAGTGACAGATTTTCCGACAGGGGCGGGGGCAATCAGCCCCAGCATTTT
TRBJ2-3,.,TRBV19,TRBD1,CASSGTGWDTQYF,TGTGCCAGTAGTGGGACAGGATGGGATACGCAGTATTTT
TRBJ2-7,.,TRBV9,TRBD2,CASSGTSGGTYEQYF,TGTGCCAGCAGCGGCACTAGCGGGGGAACCTACGAGCAGTACTTC
TRBJ2-5,.,TRBV6-5,TRBD2,CASRGSGRGETQYF,TGTGCCAGCAGAGGTAGCGGGAGAGGCGAGACCCAGTACTTC
TRBJ2-7,.,TRBV19,.,CASRKGIVTDEQYF,TGTGCCAGTAGGAAGGGGATCGTTACGGACGAGCAGTACTTC
TRBJ2-3,.,TRBV9,.,CASSLRQLTDTQYF,TGTGCCAGCAGTTTGAGACAGCTGACAGATACGCAGTATTTT
TRBJ2-7,few,TRBV27,.,CASSPGPGGGASYEQYF,TGTGCCAGCAGTCCTGGGCCAGGCGGCGGTGCATCCTACGAGCAGTACTTC
TRBJ2-5,once,TRBV5-1,TRBD2,CASSLYTSAGETQYF,TGCGCCAGCAGCTTGTACACTAGCGCCGGAGAGACCCAGTACTTC
TRBJ1-5,.,TRBV7-9,.,CASSLERSGALYSNQPQHF,TGTGCCAGCAGCTTAGAAAGGTCAGGGGCCCTATATAGCAATCAGCCCCAGCATTTT
TRBJ1-1,.,TRBV18,.,CASSPPYTEAFF,TGTGCCAGCTCACCACCGTACACTGAAGCTTTCTTT
TRBJ2-7,.,TRBV5-6,.,CASSPPWWSEGEQYF,TGTGCCAGCAGCCCGCCGTGGTGGTCCGAAGGCGAGCAGTACTTC
TRBJ2-1,.,TRBV7-3,TRBD2,CASSSGLEVNEQFF,TGTGCCAGCAGTTCGGGACTAGAAGTGAATGAGCAGTTCTTC
TRBJ1-4,.,TRBV7-9,TRBD1,CASSWGTGSNEKLFF,TGTGCCAGCAGCTGGGGGACAGGGTCTAATGAAAAACTGTTTTTT
TRBJ2-7,.,TRBV29-1,TRBD2,CSACIPSGSYEQYF,TGCAGCGCATGTATTCCTAGCGGGAGTTACGAGCAGTACTTC
TRBJ2-1,.,TRBV5-1,.,CASSLDSSSYNEQFF,TGCGCCAGCAGCTTGGACTCGAGCTCCTACAATGAGCAGTTCTTC
TRBJ2-4,.,TRBV29-1,.,CSAGGSKNIQYF,TGCAGCGCAGGAGGTTCCAAAAACATTCAGTACTTC
TRBJ1-2,.,TRBV18,.,CASSPGRTSISYGYTF,TGTGCCAGCTCACCTGGGAGGACCTCGATAAGCTATGGCTACACCTTC
TRBJ2-7,.,TRBV5-4,.,CASSLIGERTYF,TGTGCCAGCAGCTTGATCGGAGAAAGGACCTACTTC
TRBJ2-7,.,TRBV4-2,TRBD2,CASSLLAGDSYEQYF,TGTGCCAGCAGCTTACTAGCGGGAGATTCCTACGAGCAGTACTTC
TRBJ1-2,.,TRBV11-2,TRBD1,CASSSRTGPYGYTF,TGTGCCAGCAGCTCTCGGACAGGGCCCTATGGCTACACCTTC
TRBJ2-1,.,TRBV6-5,.,CASSYQKGFYNEQFF,TGTGCCAGCAGTTACCAAAAGGGGTTTTACAATGAGCAGTTCTTC
TRBJ1-4,.,TRBV7-8,.,CASSPLRGPLVLFF,TGTGCCAGCAGCCCCCTCAGGGGCCCTCTTGTACTGTTTTTT
TRBJ1-3,.,TRBV19,.,CASSNLRALLRPSGNTIYF,TGTGCCAGTAGTAACCTCCGGGCCCTCCTCCGCCCATCTGGAAACACCATATATTTT
TRBJ2-3,.,TRBV28,TRBD2,CASRDLAGGTDTQYF,TGTGCCAGCAGAGATCTAGCGGGAGGTACAGATACGCAGTATTTT
TRBJ2-5,.,TRBV5-8,TRBD2,CASSAGLAGLKTQYF,TGTGCCAGCAGCGCGGGACTAGCGGGACTAAAGACCCAGTACTTC
TRBJ2-7,.,TRBV7-2,.,CASSLDIHEQYF,TGTGCCAGCAGCTTAGATATCCACGAGCAGTACTTC
TRBJ1-4,.,TRBV29-1,TRBD1,CSAGQRVEKLFF,TGCAGCGCGGGACAGAGGGTTGAAAAACTGTTTTTT
TRBJ1-5,once,TRBV15,.,CATSRRPGSSQPQHF,TGTGCCACCAGCAGGCGCCCGGGGTCTAGCCAGCCCCAGCATTTT
TRBJ2-5,.,TRBV6-5,.,CASASDRETQYF,TGTGCCAGCGCGTCGGATCGGGAGACCCAGTACTTC
TRBJ2-7,.,TRBV19,.,CASSRGRGSYEQYF,TGTGCCAGTAGTCGTGGCAGGGGCTCCTACGAGCAGTACTTC
TRBJ2-7,.,TRBV5-1,.,CASGSGHPSYEQYF,TGCGCCAGCGGATCGGGGCACCCCTCCTACGAGCAGTACTTC
TRBJ2-7,.,TRBV4-2,.,CASSLFLGEQYF,TGTGCCAGCAGCCTTTTTTTGGGCGAGCAGTACTTC
TRBJ2-6,.,TRBV5-4,.,CASSLDHSGANVLTF,TGTGCCAGCAGCTTGGACCATTCTGGGGCCAACGTCCTGACTTTC
TRBJ1-1,.,TRBV19,.,CASSNLWTPEAFF,TGTGCCAGTAGTAATCTTTGGACCCCTGAAGCTTTCTTT
TRBJ1-2,.,TRBV28,.,CASSQGYPNTGYTF,TGTGCCAGCAGTCAGGGTTACCCTAATACTGGCTACACCTTC
TRBJ2-1,.,TRBV27,TRBD2,CASSLWPSGRETPYNEQFF,TGTGCCAGCAGTTTATGGCCTAGCGGGAGAGAGACCCCCTACAATGAGCAGTTCTTC
TRBJ2-2,.,TRBV28,.,CASSLDLTNTGELFF,TGTGCCAGCAGCTTAGATTTGACGAACACCGGGGAGCTGTTTTTT
TRBJ2-5,.,TRBV10-3,.,CAISLTGEGGETQYF,TGTGCCATCAGCCTAACAGGGGAGGGTGGCGAGACCCAGTACTTC
TRBJ2-3,.,TRBV10-3,.,CAISVLTTDTQYF,TGTGCCATCAGTGTCTTGACGACAGATACGCAGTATTTT
TRBJ2-5,.,TRBV19,TRBD1,CASSSGTGAFIQETQYF,TGTGCCAGTAGTAGCGGGACAGGGGCTTTTATACAAGAGACCCAGTACTTC
TRBJ2-1,.,TRBV28,.,CASRAGGPREQFF,TGTGCCAGCAGAGCTGGAGGACCTCGGGAGCAGTTCTTC
TRBJ1-1,.,TRBV9,.,CASSETLGGGNTEAFF,TGTGCCAGCAGCGAGACCCTGGGGGGTGGTAACACTGAAGCTTTCTTT
TRBJ2-7,.,TRBV4-1,TRBD2,CASSQDGSGSYNEQYF,TGCGCCAGCAGCCAAGATGGTAGCGGGAGTTACAACGAGCAGTACTTC
TRBJ1-1,.,TRBV23-1,TRBD1,CASRRTGPSRGTEAFF,TGCGCCAGCAGACGGACAGGGCCGTCGAGGGGCACTGAAGCTTTCTTT
TRBJ2-5,.,TRBV6-9,TRBD2,CASSYYCREGRETQYF,TGTGCCAGCAGTTATTACTGCCGGGAGGGCCGAGAGACCCAGTACTTC
TRBJ2-1,.,TRBV11-2,TRBD2,CASSLPSGEQFF,TGTGCCAGCAGCTTACCTAGCGGTGAGCAGTTCTTC
TRBJ2-7,.,TRBV18,.,CASSPSRSSYEQYF,TGTGCCAGCTCACCAAGCAGAAGCTCCTACGAGCAGTACTTC
TRBJ1-3,.,TRBV6-5,.,CASSYGAGLENTIYF,TGTGCCAGCAGTTACGGAGCGGGGTTGGAAAACACCATATATTTT
TRBJ1-3,once,TRBV15,.,CATSIGRNSGNTIYF,TGTGCCACCAGCATAGGACGGAACTCTGGAAACACCATATATTTT
TRBJ1-1,.,TRBV12-5,.,CASGGYVEGGTEAFF,TGTGCTAGTGGCGGGTACGTGGAGGGTGGCACTGAAGCTTTCTTT
TRBJ2-2,.,TRBV28,.,CASRGQNTGELFF,TGTGCCAGCAGAGGTCAGAACACCGGGGAGCTGTTTTTT
TRBJ1-1,.,TRBV15,.,CATSAGRNTEAFF,TGTGCCACCAGCGCGGGCCGGAACACTGAAGCTTTCTTT
TRBJ2-7,.,TRBV30,.,CAWGGRTYEQYF,TGTGCCTGGGGTGGTAGGACCTACGAGCAGTACTTC